This TCR beta chain was sequenced for a study of CD8 T cells in ankylosing spondylitis (dated by TCRdb to between 2016 and 2019). Background for the entire study: The study set out to find disease-linked TCR variants by profiling T cell receptor beta repertoires in ankylosing spondylitis patients and healthy donors. The full study cohort was made up of about 24 ankylosing spondylitis patients and fewer than 120 healthy donors. Peripheral blood was sampled, and synovial fluid was additionally collected from ankylosing spondylitis patients. General findings and caveats noted by the study authors: The disease-linked clones had a CD8+ phenotype and were found at relatively low frequencies in peripheral blood. A TCR beta motif of roughly 8 highly homologous amino acid variants appeared characteristic of blood from ankylosing spondylitis patients. Some motif variants were previously reported in synovial fluid and blood of reactive arthritis patients, suggesting common disease-initiation mechanisms. The disease-linked clones were reported as significantly enriched in matched synovial fluid samples from ankylosing spondylitis patients.

The germline V gene gives CDR1 as MNHEY and CDR2 as SVGAGI. Ends trimmed: V by 0 bases, J by 6 bases; bases unmatched to a gene: 7. From cysteine to phenylalanine, the CDR3 is 15 amino acids long. Just the 45-base CDR3 DNA is kept, in frame starting at base 1. The instrument was an Illumina HiSeq 2500. Quantitative 5'-RACE with molecular barcodes was used to prepare TCR beta libraries. In the paper's pipeline: To identify disease-linked TCR variants, a new computational method was used, one built on a probabilistic model of VDJ rearrangement. TCRdb passed the public sequencing reads through fastp at Q25 and MiXCR, retaining productive beta sequences. Every distinct CDR3 protein forms one entry, paired with its most common genes and DNA. Clone size and V and J calls follow TCRdb, not the original study. The table for this sample lists about 450,000 distinct CDR3 sequences; roughly a quarter of them were counted only once. The ten largest clonotypes hold about 0.89% of the sample.

This clonotype occurred once. There is no known antigen for this receptor. No much larger clone exists at a distance of one base, and base qualities are not known. The sample taken for sequencing was blood, either unsorted or a sorted T cell fraction (not recorded which). The sequence is built from TRBV6-5 and TRBJ2-5; 7 nucleotides in the junction match TRBD1. This sequence originates from a male donor with ankylosing spondylitis. The CDR3 loop reads CASSYSMRGLKTQYF. Here is the DNA: TGTGCCAGCAGTTACTCTATGAGGGGGCTAAAGACCCAGTACTTC.